A selection of T cell receptor beta chains follows, all from one sample in a study of blood T cell repertoires in COVID-19. Profiling relied on immunoSEQ multiplex PCR, and the TCRdb table lists in-frame clones only, not all of them. The table lists nearly 65,000 clones, 80% to 90% of them singletons. Source material: peripheral blood. These receptors originate from a human donor in a cohort sampled during active COVID-19. Each CDR3 is given with its conserved first and last residue. The order of the fields is D gene, V gene, J gene, clone size, CDR3 DNA, CDR3 protein. D genes are given only for firm matches. Clone size is given for some rows only: seen once, a few or many times, or a class if the clone is expanded.

D: TRBD2
V: TRBV6-2/TRBV6-3
J: TRBJ2-2
size: .
DNA: TGTGCCAGCAGCCCTGGACTAGCGGGGGGGCCTAGGGAGCTGTTTTTT
CDR3: CASSPGLAGGPRELFF

D: .
V: TRBV4-1
J: TRBJ1-1
size: once
DNA: TGCGCCAGCAGCCTAAAAGGGGTGGGGGGCACTGAAGCTTTCTTT
CDR3: CASSLKGVGGTEAFF

D: .
V: TRBV5-4
J: TRBJ1-2
size: few
DNA: TGTGCCAGCAGCTTGGGACAGTCTTATGGCTACACCTTC
CDR3: CASSLGQSYGYTF

D: .
V: TRBV27
J: TRBJ2-3
size: .
DNA: TGTGCCAGCAGTTTATACCAGGCAGATACGCAGTATTTT
CDR3: CASSLYQADTQYF

D: .
V: TRBV11-1
J: TRBJ2-2
size: few
DNA: TGTGCCAGCAGCTTTTTGGCGGGGAACACCGGGGAGCTGTTTTTT
CDR3: CASSFLAGNTGELFF

D: .
V: TRBV11-2
J: TRBJ1-2
size: once
DNA: TGTGCCACCCAACAGGGAGTCCTCTATGGCTACACCTTC
CDR3: CATQQGVLYGYTF

D: .
V: TRBV6-6
J: TRBJ1-3
size: .
DNA: TGTGCCAGCAGGGAGAAATACACCATATATTTT
CDR3: CASREKYTIYF

D: .
V: TRBV12-3/TRBV12-4
J: TRBJ2-7
size: .
DNA: TGTGCCAGCACCACTTCGGAGTTCTACGAGCAGTACTTC
CDR3: CASTTSEFYEQYF

D: .
V: TRBV5-1
J: TRBJ1-1
size: .
DNA: TGCGCCAGCAGCTCACAGGGCGCGAACACTGAAGCTTTCTTT
CDR3: CASSSQGANTEAFF

D: .
V: TRBV27
J: TRBJ2-7
size: .
DNA: TGTGCCAGCAGTTTATTCGGGAACGCCTACGAGCAGTACTTC
CDR3: CASSLFGNAYEQYF

D: .
V: TRBV4-3
J: TRBJ2-3
size: .
DNA: TGCGCCAGCAGCCAAGATTTAACAGGCACAGATACGCAGTATTTT
CDR3: CASSQDLTGTDTQYF

D: .
V: TRBV20-1
J: TRBJ2-1
size: .
DNA: TGCAGTGCTAGCACAGGGAATGAGCAGTTCTTC
CDR3: CSASTGNEQFF

D: .
V: TRBV11-3
J: TRBJ2-1
size: .
DNA: TGTGCCAGCAGCGCGGATACTGGCAATGAGCAGTTCTTC
CDR3: CASSADTGNEQFF

D: TRBD2
V: TRBV27
J: TRBJ2-7
size: .
DNA: TGTGCCAGCTCAGCATCCTCGGGACTAGCGGGAGAGCAGTACTTC
CDR3: CASSASSGLAGEQYF

D: TRBD1
V: TRBV3-1/TRBV3-2
J: TRBJ2-7
size: .
DNA: TGTGCCAGCTGCTACAGGGGGCAAGGTGAGCAGTACTTC
CDR3: CASCYRGQGEQYF

D: .
V: TRBV27
J: TRBJ1-2
size: few
DNA: TGTGCCAGCAGTTTTGGGCAGAACTATGGCTACACCTTC
CDR3: CASSFGQNYGYTF

D: .
V: TRBV10-3
J: TRBJ2-5
size: .
DNA: TGTGCCATCAGCAGGGAAGAGACCCAGTACTTC
CDR3: CAISREETQYF

D: .
V: TRBV7-9
J: TRBJ2-2
size: .
DNA: TGTGCCAGCAGCGACTCTCGGAACACCGGGGAGCTGTTTTTT
CDR3: CASSDSRNTGELFF

D: TRBD2
V: TRBV5-1
J: TRBJ2-3
size: .
DNA: TGCGCCAGCAGCTTAGGCGGGGGGGCCGATACGCAGTATTTT
CDR3: CASSLGGGADTQYF

D: TRBD1
V: TRBV18
J: TRBJ2-5
size: .
DNA: TGTGCCAGCTCACTCCGGGACAGGGGCGGGAGGACCGCCGGGACCCAGTACTTC
CDR3: CASSLRDRGGRTAGTQYF

D: TRBD2
V: TRBV5-5
J: TRBJ2-1
size: .
DNA: TGTGCCAGCAGCTTTGCGGGGGGGCCATCCAATGAGCAGTTCTTC
CDR3: CASSFAGGPSNEQFF

D: TRBD2
V: TRBV7-6
J: TRBJ2-2
size: few
DNA: TGTGCCAGCAGCTTAGGTAGCGGGAGCACCGGGGAGCTGTTTTTT
CDR3: CASSLGSGSTGELFF

D: .
V: TRBV9
J: TRBJ2-2
size: .
DNA: TGTGCCAGCAGCGTATTACAGAACACCGGGGAGCTGTTTTTT
CDR3: CASSVLQNTGELFF

D: .
V: TRBV3-1/TRBV3-2
J: TRBJ1-1
size: .
DNA: TGTGCCAGCAGCTCGCGACGAGAATGGGGGGGGACTGAAGCTTTCTTT
CDR3: CASSSRREWGGTEAFF

D: .
V: TRBV2
J: TRBJ2-7
size: few
DNA: TGTGCCAGCAGTGAACAGGGCAGCTCCTACGAGCAGTACTTC
CDR3: CASSEQGSSYEQYF

D: TRBD1
V: TRBV6-2/TRBV6-3
J: TRBJ1-1
size: few
DNA: TGTGCCAGCAGCTATACAGGACAGGGGGCGGAAGCTTTCTTT
CDR3: CASSYTGQGAEAFF

D: .
V: TRBV7-3
J: TRBJ2-2
size: .
DNA: TGTGCCAGCAGCCCAGATCTGGGGCCGAACACCGGGGAGCTGTTTTTT
CDR3: CASSPDLGPNTGELFF